A single sample gave rise to the 32 T cell receptor beta chains below, sequenced in a study of immune evolution from preneoplasia to lung adenocarcinoma. Clones were read by immunoSEQ multiplex PCR, and TCRdb kept only the in-frame ones, dropping some. Of about 26,000 clones in the sample, around 70% were seen once. The sequenced sample was FFPE invasive lung adenocarcinoma tissue. These receptors originate from a person between 55 and 69 years old with invasive lung adenocarcinoma. Some clones in this sample may be carry-over from other donors' samples.

V gene TRBV30 combines with J gene TRBJ1-1; 10 positions agree with TRBD1. Trimming removed 3 bases from V and 0 bases from J; junction bases left unmatched: 7. This CDR3 has 16 amino acids. CDR1 is GTSNPN, CDR2 SVGIG, per germline (reference sequence). CDR3 residues: CAWSEWTGGVNTEAFF. The CDR3 nucleotides read TGTGCCTGGAGCGAGTGGACAGGGGGGGTGAACACTGAAGCTTTCTTT.

The gene calls are TRBV18 and TRBJ2-1; D gene ambiguous. The V and J ends lost 2 bases and 0 bases respectively, with 5 bases between them. The CDR3 loop spans 14 amino acids. CDR1 KGHSH and CDR2 LQKENI come from the germline V gene. The CDR3: CASSPSGSYNEQFF. DNA of the CDR3: TGTGCCAGCTCACCATCAGGCTCCTACAATGAGCAGTTCTTC.

The V call is TRBV4-1, the J call TRBJ2-1; possible D gene TRBD2, 6 bases. Trimming took 4 bases from V and 7 from J, leaving 14 bases between them. The length of the CDR3 is 14 residues. Per the germline V gene, CDR1 is MGHRA and CDR2 is YSYEKL. The CDR3 region is CASSRVSGANEQFF. CDR3 nucleotides: TGCGCCAGCAGCCGGGTTAGCGGAGCTAATGAGCAGTTCTTC.

This CDR3 is CATAVGEEIQPQHF. CDR3 bases: TGTGCCACCGCAGTGGGGGAGGAAATTCAGCCCCAGCATTTT. V gene TRBV15 combines with J gene TRBJ1-5; a weak D match, TRBD1 (5 bases). The ends were cut back, 8 bases at V and 6 bases at J, with 17 bases in the middle. CDR3 length equals 14 residues. From germline, CDR1 is LNHNV and CDR2 YYDKDF (reference sequence).

This chain uses TRBV5-1 with TRBJ2-7; no reliable D call. The V and J ends lost 2 bases and 2 bases respectively, with 17 bases between them. CDR1 SGHRS and CDR2 YFSETQ come from the germline V gene. The CDR3 consists of 16 residues. In nucleotides, the CDR3 is TGCGCCAGCAGCTTCTTTGATACGGTGCCGACCTACGAGCAGTACTTC. It specifies CASSFFDTVPTYEQYF.

This clone was seen only a few times. This chain links TRBV9 with TRBJ2-6, with D tentatively TRBD1 (5 bases). Germline V CDR1 and CDR2: SGDLS, YYNGEE. V was pared by 4 bases and J by 0 bases, with 8 bases between. The CDR3 spans 15 residues. The DNA for the CDR3 is TGTGCCAGCAGCCAGGGCGGCTCTGGGGCCAACGTCCTGACTTTC. Encoded protein: CASSQGGSGANVLTF.

DNA for the CDR3: TGTGCCTGGGAAAGGGTCAGAGGGGAGCTGTTTTTT. As protein: CAWERVRGELFF. This sequence joins TRBV30 and TRBJ2-2; no clear D. CDR3 length: 12 residues. V dropped 5 bases and J dropped 8 bases, with 12 bases sitting between them. Per germline, CDR1 GTSNPN and CDR2 SVGIG (reference sequence).

V gene TRBV6-4 combines with J gene TRBJ2-2; D might be TRBD2 (5 bases). The CDR3 is 13 amino acids. The germline V gene encodes CDR1 MRHNA and CDR2 SNTAGT. The V gene lost 2 bases and the J gene lost 4 bases, with 5 bases spanning the gap. The CDR3 protein is CASSDGSTGELFF. CDR3 sequence (DNA): TGTGCCAGCAGTGACGGGAGCACCGGGGAGCTGTTTTTT.

CDR3 DNA: TGTGCCAGCAGCTTAGGGCGGAGCACAGATACGCAGTATTTT. It specifies CASSLGRSTDTQYF. The chain joins TRBV7-9 to TRBJ2-3; no clear D. The CDR3 length is 14 residues. Germline values: CDR1 SEHNR, CDR2 FQNEAQ (reference sequence). V lost 1 base and J lost 0, with 5 bases in between.

The V call is TRBV4-2, the J call TRBJ2-5; TRBD1 agrees at 9 bases. The CDR3 covers 16 residues. The ends lost 1 base at V and 5 bases at J; junction bases unmatched: 8. Germline CDR1 reads LGHNA; CDR2 reads YNFKEQ. The CDR3 region is CASSQAIRDRVETQYF. The CDR3 DNA follows: TGTGCCAGCAGCCAAGCAATCCGGGACAGGGTGGAGACCCAGTACTTC.

The chain couples TRBV20-1 to TRBJ2-4, with unresolved D. The CDR3 spans 11 residues. Trimming left V 3 bases short and J 5 bases short, with 5 bases between. Germline V gene sequence: CDR1 DFQATT, CDR2 SNEGSKA (reference sequence). The CDR3 DNA is TGCAGTGCTAGTATCCAAAACATTCAGTACTTC. Protein: CSASIQNIQYF.

This chain joins TRBV28 and TRBJ2-7, with TRBD1 identical over 9 bases. Looked up from germline, CDR1 is MDHEN and CDR2 is SYDVKM. Unmatched junction bases numbered 7, after V lost 5 bases and J lost 2 bases. The length of the CDR3 is 15 residues. The CDR3 protein is CASSPFGTGTYEQYF. The CDR3 bases are TGTGCCAGCAGTCCTTTCGGGACAGGGACCTACGAGCAGTACTTC.

This clone was counted a single time. The V and J genes are TRBV11-2 and TRBJ2-2; tentatively, D is TRBD2 (6 bases). V gave up 5 bases and J gave up 0 bases, with 10 bases separating them. The CDR3 is 15 residues long. CDR1 and CDR2 (germline): SGHAT, FQNNGV. The CDR3: CASSQRLANTGELFF. CDR3 nucleotide sequence: TGTGCCAGCAGCCAGCGACTAGCGAACACCGGGGAGCTGTTTTTT.

This rearrangement joins TRBV5-4 to TRBJ2-7, with 11 bases aligning to TRBD1. There are 16 residues in the CDR3. Germline lookup yields CDR1 SGHNT and CDR2 YYREEE (reference sequence). V trimming: 4 bases; J trimming: 6 bases; junction bases outside the gene matches: 12. CDR3 sequence: CASSLDGTGGGGEQYF. CDR3 nucleotides: TGTGCCAGCAGCCTAGACGGGACAGGGGGAGGGGGCGAGCAGTACTTC.

The chain has TRBV30 and TRBJ2-7, with D maybe TRBD1 (5 bases). The length of the CDR3 is 14 residues. CDR1 and CDR2 from the germline V gene are GTSNPN and SVGIG (reference sequence). V lost 0 bases and J 2 bases, leaving 11 bases between the germline ends. For the CDR3, the DNA is TGTGCCTGGAGTGTGACAGTCTCAACCTACGAGCAGTACTTC. Translating gives CAWSVTVSTYEQYF.

This chain connects TRBV19 to TRBJ2-2; 13 bases fit TRBD2. This CDR3 comprises 14 residues. J was trimmed by 6 bases and V by 6 bases; bases with no gene match: 1. The germline gives CDR1 LNHDA, CDR2 SQIVND (reference sequence). Written as DNA, the CDR3 is TGTGCCAGTAGAGGACTAGCGGGAGCCGGGGAGCTGTTTTTT. Residues: CASRGLAGAGELFF.

V usage is TRBV7-2 and J usage is TRBJ1-1; a weak D match, TRBD1 (5 bases). The CDR3 has 14 residues. CDR1 is SGHTA, CDR2 FQGNSA, per germline. With 7 bases removed from V and 5 bases from J, the gap between germline ends came to 17 bases. CDR3 residues: CASNPSTGGTEAFF. CDR3 nucleotides: TGTGCCAGCAACCCATCCACAGGCGGGACTGAAGCTTTCTTT.

The rearrangement joins TRBV5-5 to TRBJ1-2, with a weak D call TRBD1 (5 bases). CDR1 and CDR2 (germline): SGHKS, YYEKEE (reference sequence). Trimming removed 2 bases at V and 5 bases at J, with 10 bases between. The CDR3 has 13 amino acids. The CDR3 protein is CASSFGDLYGYTF. CDR3 nucleotides: TGTGCCAGCAGCTTTGGGGACTTGTATGGCTACACCTTC.

This clone was detected only a few times. The chain combines TRBV18 with TRBJ1-5; D is uncertain. This CDR3 has 15 amino acids. Germline CDR1 reads KGHSH; CDR2 reads LQKENI. Trimming removed 4 bases from V and 0 bases from J, with 10 bases in between. The CDR3 loop reads CASSRVGPSNQPQHF. The CDR3 DNA is TGTGCCAGCTCACGGGTTGGCCCTAGCAATCAGCCCCAGCATTTT.

V gene TRBV18 combines with J gene TRBJ1-2; TRBD1 aligns across 11 bases. Germline CDR1 KGHSH, CDR2 LQKENI. The CDR3 consists of 15 residues. V lost 4 bases, J lost 3 bases, and 4 bases stayed unmatched. The CDR3 sequence is CASSRTGGADYGYTF. The CDR3 DNA sequence: TGTGCCAGCTCACGGACAGGGGGCGCTGACTATGGCTACACCTTC. Combining the CDR3 with reference TRBV18 and TRBJ1-2 gives the whole variable domain NAGVMQNPRHLVRRRGQEARLRCSPMKGHSHVYWYRQLPEEGLKFMVYLQKENIIDESGMPKERFSAEFPKEGPSILRIQQVVRGDSAAYFCASSRTGGADYGYTFGSGTRLTVV.

In its sample, this clone was seen a few times. This sequence joins TRBV30 and TRBJ1-2; possible D gene TRBD1, 6 bases. Per the germline V gene, CDR1 is GTSNPN and CDR2 is SVGIG (reference sequence). V was shortened by 0 bases and J by 7 bases, with 18 bases between the two germline ends. The CDR3 is 15 amino acids. Written as DNA, the CDR3 is TGTGCCTGGAGTGTACGCCAGGGGCAGGTAGCTGGCTACACCTTC. Translating gives CAWSVRQGQVAGYTF.

This clone was counted a single time. The chain employs TRBV9 and TRBJ2-1, with D uncertain. Germline V CDR1 and CDR2: SGDLS, YYNGEE. The CDR3 covers 11 residues. Trimming shortened V by 4 bases and J by 5 bases, and 4 bases separated the two germline ends. CDR3 amino acids: CASSPNNEQFF. The DNA for the CDR3 is TGTGCCAGCAGCCCTAACAATGAGCAGTTCTTC.

The chain couples TRBV6-5 to TRBJ2-5, with 11 bases identical to TRBD1. Trimming cost V 3 bases and J 5 bases; bases outside gene matches: 8. The length of the CDR3 is 16 residues. Germline assignment: CDR1 MNHEY and CDR2 SVGAGI. The CDR3 nucleotides are TGTGCCAGCAGTTATGGTTGGACAGGGGGCGGGGAGACCCAGTACTTC. Translated: CASSYGWTGGGETQYF.

This chain connects TRBV7-2 to TRBJ1-1; D not resolved. Germline V gene sequence: CDR1 SGHTA, CDR2 FQGNSA. V was cut by 5 bases and J by 2 bases, with 18 bases left in between. There are 16 residues in the CDR3. CDR3 loop: CASSDRGRLFNTEAFF. CDR3 sequence (DNA): TGTGCCAGCAGCGATCGGGGAAGGTTATTTAACACTGAAGCTTTCTTT. The full variable domain, completed using reference TRBV7-2 and TRBJ1-1, is GAGVSQSPSNKVTEKGKDVELRCDPISGHTALYWYRQSLGQGLEFLIYFQGNSAPDKSGLPSDRFSAERTGGSVSTLTIQRTQQEDSAVYLCASSDRGRLFNTEAFFGQGTRLTVV.

The CDR3 protein is CASSREGTLSGELFF. The CDR3 bases are TGTGCCAGCAGTCGGGAGGGGACACTATCAGGGGAACTGTTTTTT. This chain uses TRBV13 with TRBJ1-4; D may be TRBD1 (6 bases). Trimming removed 6 bases from V and 12 bases from J, with 23 bases in between. There are 15 residues in the CDR3. Germline V gene data show CDR1 as PRHDT and CDR2 as FYEKMQ (reference sequence).

In this sample, this clone turned up a few times. The CDR3 DNA reads as TGTGCCAGCAGCACCCGTCGAGTAGATACGCAGTATTTT. This sequence encodes CASSTRRVDTQYF. The chain combines TRBV7-2 with TRBJ2-3; D uncertain. V was trimmed by 5 bases and J by 5 bases, leaving 11 bases between them. The CDR3 has 13 amino acids. Germline CDR1 reads SGHTA; CDR2 reads FQGNSA.

The chain uses TRBV5-1 and TRBJ1-2; D remains unclear. The CDR3 has 14 residues. V was shortened by 5 bases and J by 2 bases, with 13 bases between the two germline ends. CDR1 and CDR2 (germline): SGHRS, YFSETQ. This CDR3 is CASSQDPDNYGYTF. The CDR3 nucleotides are TGCGCCAGCAGTCAGGACCCTGACAACTATGGCTACACCTTC.

The V and J genes are TRBV2 and TRBJ2-7; 8 positions match TRBD2. This CDR3 region has 14 residues. Germline V gives CDR1 SNHLY, CDR2 FYNNEI. V lost 7 bases, J lost 5 bases, and 10 bases stayed unmatched. CDR3 DNA sequence: TGTGCCAGCATCCAGCGGGAGAAGGCGGACGAGCAGTACGTC. This translates into CASIQREKADEQYV.

The V gene is TRBV2, the J gene TRBJ2-7, with D perhaps assigned TRBD1 or TRBD2 (6 bases each). CDR3 length equals 12 residues. The V gene's germline CDR1 is SNHLY and CDR2 FYNNEI. V shed 8 bases and J shed 7 bases, with 15 bases lying between them. As DNA, the CDR3 is TGTGCCAGCGAGGGGGAGGTGGGGGAGCAGTACTTC. As protein: CASEGEVGEQYF.

This chain uses TRBV6-5 with TRBJ2-7; 11 nucleotides align to TRBD2. V trimming: 2 bases; J trimming: 3 bases; junction bases outside the gene matches: 3. CDR1 and CDR2 (germline): MNHEY, SVGAGI. The CDR3 is 15 amino acids. The CDR3 protein is CASSYGTSGLYEQYF. For the CDR3, the DNA is TGTGCCAGCAGTTACGGGACTAGCGGCCTCTACGAGCAGTACTTC.

The J gene is TRBJ2-7, the V gene TRBV28, with 8 bases matching TRBD2. With 5 bases clipped from V and 5 bases from J, the junction kept 14 bases outside the gene matches. The length of the CDR3 is 16 residues. Germline-derived CDR1 and CDR2 are MDHEN and SYDVKM. In DNA, the CDR3 is TGTGCCAGCAGTCCTCCCGGGGGGGCGGTTAGGGACGAGCAGTACTTC. Protein sequence: CASSPPGGAVRDEQYF.

This sequence joins TRBV10-1 and TRBJ2-1; TRBD2 agrees at 8 bases. The J segment lost 7 bases and the V segment lost 5 bases, leaving 4 bases of the junction unmatched. This CDR3 is built from 13 residues. Germline V gene sequence: CDR1 WNHNN, CDR2 SYGVQD (reference sequence). CDR3 residues: CASSRAGGNEQFF. The CDR3 DNA reads TGCGCCAGCAGTCGGGCGGGGGGAAATGAGCAGTTCTTC.